This T cell receptor beta chain is from a study of cytomegalovirus exposure and HLA in healthy donors. Notes on this clone: Its antigen is currently unknown.

Germline V gene data show CDR1 as KGHSH and CDR2 as LQKENI. The length of the CDR3 is 15 residues. Trimming removed 2 bases from V and 5 bases from J; junction bases left unmatched: 5. The study's findings and limits: Reportedly, diagnosis of cytomegalovirus status by the classifier showed high specificity and sensitivity. Cytomegalovirus-associated status was assigned to 164 TCR beta chains.

PCR amplification relied on 60 Vbeta primers (plus 13 Jbeta primers). Clones were read by immunoSEQ multiplex PCR, and TCRdb kept only the in-frame ones, dropping some. The profile shows 180,000 or so clones, around 80% of them singletons. This receptor was identified in a woman aged 55-70 years in good health and CMV-seropositive. The sequenced sample consisted of PBMCs. The chain couples TRBV18 to TRBJ1-5; 8 bases are a match to TRBD1. In DNA form, the CDR3 reads TGTGCCAGCTCACCAGGACAGGGCGAATATCAGCCCCAGCATTTT. This encodes CASSPGQGEYQPQHF.